Shown below are 30 T cell receptor beta chains from a single sample sequenced in a study of T cell changes during pregnancy in multiple sclerosis. The protocol was immunoSEQ multiplex PCR, while the TCRdb copy is restricted to in-frame clones and leaves out a portion. In the table there are about 79,000 clones, 75% to 95% of which are singletons. This material consisted of CD4+ T cells from peripheral blood mononuclear cells, taken in the second trimester of pregnancy. The receptors were sampled from a female donor with multiple sclerosis, enrolled in a pregnancy study.

This chain connects TRBV6-5 to TRBJ2-7; 10 bases fit TRBD1. The CDR3 sequence is 15 residues long. The junction had 6 bases not matched to a gene; V was cut back by 5 bases and J by 2 bases. Germline V gives CDR1 MNHEY, CDR2 SVGAGI. The CDR3 DNA is TGTGCCAGCAGTACGGGACAGGGGTCAACCTACGAGCAGTACTTC. It translates to CASSTGQGSTYEQYF.

The chain combines TRBV7-9 with TRBJ1-2; no reliable D call. Germline values: CDR1 SEHNR, CDR2 FQNEAQ (reference sequence). This CDR3 region has 15 residues. V shed 0 bases and J shed 1 base, with 9 bases lying between them. Here the CDR3 reads CASSLAGQLNYGYTF. The CDR3 bases are TGTGCCAGCAGCTTAGCGGGCCAGCTTAACTATGGCTACACCTTC.

This clone was detected only a few times. This rearrangement joins TRBV28 to TRBJ1-6; 9 bases match TRBD1. This CDR3 has 15 amino acids. The germline V gene has CDR1 MDHEN and CDR2 SYDVKM. The V gene end was trimmed by 5 bases and the J gene end by 6 bases; junction bases not matched to a gene: 5. The CDR3 loop is CASSRRDRANSPLHF. The CDR3 nucleotides are TGTGCCAGCAGTCGCAGGGACAGGGCTAATTCACCCCTCCACTTT.

The CDR3 DNA sequence: TGCAGCGCTGACAGAATTATGAACACTGAAGCTTTCTTT. This gives the protein CSADRIMNTEAFF. The chain is built from TRBV29-1 and TRBJ1-1; D is perhaps TRBD1 (5 bases). The V end was cut by 7 bases, the J end by 0 bases, with 12 bases between. The CDR3 extends over 13 amino acids. Germline V lookup: CDR1 SQVTM, CDR2 ANQGSEA.

This clone has more than one count but fewer than ten. The chain employs TRBV14 and TRBJ1-2; TRBD1 agrees at 7 bases. The germline V gene has CDR1 SGHDN and CDR2 FVKESK. The CDR3 totals 15 residues. V was pared by 4 bases and J by 6 bases, with 11 bases of the junction left unmatched. Here the CDR3 DNA reads TGTGCCAGCAGCCGTACAGGGGTAGGAGAGAATGGCTACACCTTC. As protein: CASSRTGVGENGYTF.

The chain employs TRBV30 and TRBJ2-3, with D perhaps TRBD2 (6 bases). The V end lost 4 bases, the J end lost 4 bases, and 15 bases lay between the germline ends. Per the germline V gene, CDR1 is GTSNPN and CDR2 is SVGIG (reference sequence). CDR3 size: 14 residues. This CDR3 reads CAWKFRGGPDTQYF. The CDR3 DNA is TGTGCCTGGAAATTTCGGGGAGGCCCAGATACGCAGTATTTT.

V gene TRBV5-1 combines with J gene TRBJ2-1; weak D call: TRBD2 (6 bases). Germline-derived CDR1 and CDR2 are SGHRS and YFSETQ. The V gene lost 0 bases and the J gene lost 7 bases, with 14 bases spanning the gap. CDR3 size: 15 residues. The CDR3 DNA is TGCGCCAGCAGCTTGGGGGAGACTAGTATAAATGAGCAGTTCTTC. It encodes CASSLGETSINEQFF.

This CDR3 reads CASSIRVLGNTQYF. Here the CDR3 DNA reads TGTGCCAGTAGTATACGGGTACTAGGTAATACGCAGTATTTT. The chain has TRBV19 and TRBJ2-3; D perhaps matches TRBD2 (5 bases). Per the germline V gene, CDR1 is LNHDA and CDR2 is SQIVND (reference sequence). V was pared by 2 bases and J by 7 bases, with 13 bases between. CDR3 size: 14 residues.

The V call is TRBV30, the J call TRBJ1-5, with D possibly matching TRBD1 (5 bases). The CDR3 length is 13 residues. CDR1 and CDR2 from the germline V gene are GTSNPN and SVGIG (reference sequence). V dropped 4 bases and J dropped 0 bases, with 7 bases sitting between them. CDR3 nucleotides: TGTGCCTGGAACAGGTATAGCAATCAGCCCCAGCATTTT. It encodes CAWNRYSNQPQHF.

The rearrangement links TRBV28 to TRBJ2-7, with TRBD2 matching over 10 bases. The CDR3 is 12 amino acids. Looked up from germline, CDR1 is MDHEN and CDR2 is SYDVKM. The V gene end was trimmed by 11 bases and the J gene end by 6 bases; junction bases not matched to a gene: 7. This CDR3 is CAAGLAASEQYF. The CDR3 coding sequence is TGTGCCGCCGGACTAGCGGCTAGCGAGCAGTACTTC.

CDR3 protein: CASSSPLVGGINEQFF. CDR3 sequence (DNA): TGTGCCAGCAGCTCCCCGTTAGTCGGAGGTATCAATGAGCAGTTCTTC. This chain joins TRBV7-3 and TRBJ2-1; D might be TRBD2 (5 bases). The V gene's germline CDR1 is SGHTA and CDR2 FQGTGA. V dropped 4 bases and J dropped 6 bases, with 19 bases sitting between them. This CDR3 region has 16 residues.

Concerning this clone itself: At one end, the junction sequence differs from germline, possibly due to a read error. V is TRBV7-2 and J is TRBJ1-5; a possible D gene is TRBD1 (5 bases). This CDR3 spans 16 amino acids. In germline, CDR1 is SGHTA, CDR2 FQGNSA. CDR3 sequence (DNA): TGTGCCAGCAGCTTAGATGGTGGGACTGGGAATCCGCCCCAGCATTTT. Translating gives CASSLDGGTGNPPQHF.

The table lists this clone with a count of one. The rearrangement joins TRBV19 to TRBJ2-3; tentative D call: TRBD1 (5 bases). The CDR3 contains 13 residues. The V gene's germline CDR1 is LNHDA and CDR2 SQIVND (reference sequence). Trimming stripped 9 bases from V and 2 bases from J, with 12 bases between. The DNA for the CDR3 is TGTGCCAGCTGGGGCGGATTCACAGATACGCAGTATTTT. Its protein is CASWGGFTDTQYF. The variable domain in full, with the rest retrieved from reference TRBV19 and TRBJ2-3, is DGGITQSPKYLFRKEGQNVTLSCEQNLNHDAMYWYRQDPGQGLRLIYYSQIVNDFQKGDIAEGYSVSREKKESFPLTVTSAQKNPTAFYLCASWGGFTDTQYFGPGTRLTVL.

In DNA form, the CDR3 reads TGCGCCAGCAGCCAAGATCGGAAGAGGGATCGTAACTACGAGCAGTACTTC. Translating it yields CASSQDRKRDRNYEQYF. This chain joins TRBV4-3 and TRBJ2-7, with a tentative D call TRBD2 (5 bases). Trimming cost V 0 bases and J 3 bases, with 18 bases left between them. CDR3 length equals 17 residues. Germline CDR1 LGHNA, CDR2 YSLEER.

The chain couples TRBV5-1 to TRBJ1-1, with a weak D call TRBD1 (5 bases). The germline gives CDR1 SGHRS, CDR2 YFSETQ. This CDR3 comprises 15 residues. V lost 7 bases, J lost 0 bases, and 16 bases lay in between. This CDR3 is CASQLGGSMNTEAFF. The CDR3, as DNA: TGCGCCAGCCAATTGGGGGGTTCCATGAACACTGAAGCTTTCTTT.

The chain recombines TRBV18 with TRBJ1-1; possible D gene TRBD1, 5 bases. With 3 bases removed from V and 5 bases from J, the gap between germline ends came to 19 bases. Germline V gives CDR1 KGHSH, CDR2 LQKENI. CDR3 size: 16 residues. The CDR3 here is CASSPLIQEGRTEAFF. CDR3 nucleotides: TGTGCCAGCTCACCGCTAATACAGGAGGGGAGGACTGAAGCTTTCTTT.

The chain joins TRBV18 to TRBJ1-3; possible D gene TRBD1, 5 bases. This CDR3 has 17 residues. Trimming took off 1 base at V and 4 bases at J, with 17 bases between the two ends. The germline V gene has CDR1 KGHSH and CDR2 LQKENI. The CDR3 protein is CASSPRLSRSGGNTIYF. As DNA, the CDR3 is TGTGCCAGCTCACCACGGCTGAGTCGATCAGGGGGAAACACCATATATTTT.

The chain uses TRBV5-1 and TRBJ2-7, with a tentative D call TRBD2 (6 bases). Per the germline V gene, CDR1 is SGHRS and CDR2 is YFSETQ. The CDR3 runs to 13 residues. V shed 4 bases and J shed 6 bases, with 14 bases lying between them. Here the CDR3 reads CASSAWAGREQYF. The CDR3 DNA reads TGCGCCAGCAGCGCCTGGGCGGGGCGCGAGCAGTACTTC.

The chain is built from TRBV6-1 and TRBJ2-7; TRBD1 is a possible D gene (6 bases). The V and J ends lost 1 base and 7 bases respectively, with 14 bases between them. The germline gives CDR1 MNHNS, CDR2 SASEGT. The CDR3 covers 14 residues. This CDR3 is CASSEVRGAYEQYF. The CDR3 nucleotides are TGTGCCAGCAGTGAAGTCAGGGGCGCTTATGAGCAGTACTTC.

This chain links TRBV4-2 with TRBJ1-1, with a possible D match to TRBD1 (5 bases). The CDR3 runs to 15 residues. Trimming left V 1 base short and J 0 bases short, with 9 bases between. Germline loops: CDR1 LGHNA, CDR2 YNFKEQ. The CDR3 nucleotides are TGTGCCAGCAGCCAAGGTCCAGGGATGAACACTGAAGCTTTCTTT. This sequence encodes CASSQGPGMNTEAFF.

The chain is built from TRBV27 and TRBJ2-5, with D hard to call. The CDR3 covers 13 residues. The V end lost 1 base, the J end lost 5 bases, and 8 bases lay between the germline ends. Germline loops: CDR1 MNHEY, CDR2 SMNVEV (reference sequence). The chain's CDR3 is CASSLLTGETQYF. As DNA, the CDR3 is TGTGCCAGCAGTTTATTGACCGGGGAGACCCAGTACTTC.

The chain links TRBV19 to TRBJ2-3; 13 nucleotides agree with TRBD2. The CDR3 is 17 residues long. V shed 0 bases, J shed 3 bases, and the junction held 3 bases outside the gene matches. Germline CDR1 is LNHDA and CDR2 is SQIVND (reference sequence). CDR3 coding DNA: TGTGCCAGTAGTATAGATCTACTAGCGGGAGGGACAGATACGCAGTATTTT. As protein: CASSIDLLAGGTDTQYF.

The chain links TRBV15 to TRBJ1-2; 7 bases fit TRBD1. V was clipped by 0 bases and J by 1 base; unmatched bases: 2. The CDR3 totals 15 residues. CDR1 and CDR2 from the germline V gene are LNHNV and YYDKDF (reference sequence). The CDR3 sequence: CATSRDRQGNYGYTF. CDR3 nucleotide sequence: TGTGCCACCAGCAGAGATCGACAGGGTAACTATGGCTACACCTTC.

As concerns this clone: One end of the junction varies from germline; a read error may be responsible. This chain uses TRBV2 with TRBJ2-7; D unresolved. Germline CDR1 is SNHLY and CDR2 is FYNNEI. This CDR3 contains 12 residues. The CDR3 is CASSEYSSVSNF. For the CDR3, the DNA is TGTGCCAGCAGTGAGTATAGCTCGGTTTCGAACTTC.

The chain uses TRBV6-6 and TRBJ2-3, with 9 bases fitting TRBD1. The J segment lost 5 bases and the V segment lost 4 bases, leaving 7 bases of the junction unmatched. Germline CDR1 reads MNHNY; CDR2 reads SVGAGI (reference sequence). The CDR3 spans 15 residues. The CDR3 DNA follows: TGTGCCAGCAGTTTGGAGGGGACAGGGCGAGATACGCAGTATTTT. This gives the protein CASSLEGTGRDTQYF.

The CDR3 DNA follows: TGTGCCAGCTCAGTAGGGGTTCCCTCCTACGAGCAGTACTTC. It codes for CASSVGVPSYEQYF. The chain has TRBV18 and TRBJ2-7; tentatively, D is TRBD1 (5 bases). Germline V lookup: CDR1 KGHSH, CDR2 LQKENI. V lost 5 bases to trimming and J lost 0 bases, with 11 bases between them. The CDR3 extends over 14 amino acids.

The CDR3 protein is CASSVAFGRASVEQFF. Here the CDR3 DNA reads TGTGCCAGCAGCGTAGCCTTCGGCAGAGCTAGCGTTGAGCAGTTCTTC. The chain couples TRBV9 to TRBJ2-1; D might be TRBD2 (6 bases). Germline values: CDR1 SGDLS, CDR2 YYNGEE. V was shortened by 0 bases and J by 9 bases, with 19 bases between the two germline ends. The CDR3 length is 16 residues. Filled out from reference TRBV9 and TRBJ2-1, the complete variable domain reads DSGVTQTPKHLITATGQRVTLRCSPRSGDLSVYWYQQSLDQGLQFLIQYYNGEERAKGNILERFSAQQFPDLHSELNLSSLELGDSALYFCASSVAFGRASVEQFFGPGTRLTVL.

The chain has TRBV7-9 and TRBJ2-5, with unresolved D. The V gene's germline CDR1 is SEHNR and CDR2 FQNEAQ (reference sequence). V was pared by 6 bases and J by 7 bases, with 18 bases between. This CDR3 is 14 amino acids long. The CDR3 bases are TGTGCCAGCAGTCCCGGCAGGATGGTTCGGACCCAGTACTTC. The encoded protein is CASSPGRMVRTQYF.

This chain uses TRBV30 with TRBJ1-1; D not resolved. The V gene's germline CDR1 is GTSNPN and CDR2 SVGIG (reference sequence). This CDR3 is 12 amino acids long. V shed 0 bases and J shed 14 bases, with 16 bases lying between them. The CDR3 is CAWSVNVYLLFF. Here the CDR3 DNA reads TGTGCCTGGAGTGTAAATGTTTACTTATTGTTCTTT. The full variable domain, its missing parts supplied by reference TRBV30 and TRBJ1-1, is SQTIHQWPATLVQPVGSPLSLECTVEGTSNPNLYWYRQAAGRGLQLLFYSVGIGQISSEVPQNLSASRPQDRQFILSSKKLLLSDSGFYLCAWSVNVYLLFFGQGTRLTVV.

The chain carries TRBV5-4 and TRBJ2-1; D not resolved. This CDR3 is 16 amino acids long. V lost 0 bases and J 0 bases, leaving 10 bases between the germline ends. The germline CDR1 and CDR2 sequences are SGHNT and YYREEE (reference sequence). The CDR3 DNA reads as TGTGCCAGCAGCTTGGATCCACCGAGCTCCTACAATGAGCAGTTCTTC. As protein: CASSLDPPSSYNEQFF.